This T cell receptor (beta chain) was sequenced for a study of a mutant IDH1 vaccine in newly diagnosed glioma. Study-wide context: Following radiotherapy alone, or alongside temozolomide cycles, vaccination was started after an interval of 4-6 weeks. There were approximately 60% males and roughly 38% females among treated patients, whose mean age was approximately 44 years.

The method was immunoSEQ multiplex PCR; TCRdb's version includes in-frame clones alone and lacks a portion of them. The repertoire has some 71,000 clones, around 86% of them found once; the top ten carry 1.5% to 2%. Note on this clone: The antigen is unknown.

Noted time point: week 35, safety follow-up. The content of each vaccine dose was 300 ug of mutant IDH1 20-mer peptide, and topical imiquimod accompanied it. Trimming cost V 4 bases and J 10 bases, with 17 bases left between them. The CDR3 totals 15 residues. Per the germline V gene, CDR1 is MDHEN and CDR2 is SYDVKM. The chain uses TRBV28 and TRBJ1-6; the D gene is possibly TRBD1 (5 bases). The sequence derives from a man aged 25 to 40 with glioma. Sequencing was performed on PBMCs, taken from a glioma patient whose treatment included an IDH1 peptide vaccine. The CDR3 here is CASSSRGLVRSPLHF. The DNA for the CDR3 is TGTGCCAGCAGTTCCCGGGGCCTAGTTAGATCACCCCTCCACTTT.